Listed below are T cell receptor beta chains from one sample, sequenced in a study of neoadjuvant nivolumab and ipilimumab in lung cancer. Repertoires were generated with immunoSEQ multiplex PCR, while TCRdb's copy carries only in-frame clones and drops some. The sample comprises 5,500 to 8,500 clones, roughly three quarters of which are singletons, and approximately 4% rests with the top ten. The sample consisted of tumor tissue, taken after neoadjuvant nivolumab, alone or with ipilimumab, at or shortly before surgery. The receptors stem from an adult with non-small cell lung cancer. The CDR3 runs from the conserved cysteine through the conserved F or W.

V gene,CDR3 protein
TRBV1,CTSSQDGQRGLAGEGTDTQYF
TRBV5-1,CASNSGQVVTDTQYF
TRBV7-9,CASSAPSGAYEQYF
TRBV2,CASRSGRIIYGYTF
TRBV11-2,CASSRAGTYGYTF
TRBV27,CASSPWGYGYTF
TRBV27,CASSDNYGYTF
TRBV11-2,CASSPNRGQGNYGYTF
TRBV7-7,CASSRGLAASTDTQYF
TRBV10-2,CASSEALAGGTQYF
TRBV5-4,CASSLGVWDYSSGANVLTF
TRBV9,CASSVIDRGLINYGYTF
TRBV5-1,CASSLGGAAGEKLFF
TRBV6-5,CASKRQAGVTEAFF
TRBV6-1,CASRGSGFYYNEQFF
TRBV27,CASSSGLSGNEQFF
TRBV2,CASKTGGLARGEQYF
TRBV9,CASSVGKGVTYEQYF
TRBV19,CASSPGGSNQPQHF
TRBV29-1,CSVVTPRGVSTEAFF
TRBV11-1,CASSLVGLTSEQYF